These 4 T cell receptor beta chains originate from one sample sequenced in a study of blood T cell repertoires in COVID-19. The method was immunoSEQ multiplex PCR; TCRdb's version includes in-frame clones alone and lacks a portion of them. Of under 500,000 clones in the sample, 70% to 90% were seen once. Sequenced input: PBMCs or T cells enriched from blood (not recorded which). These receptors came from a woman in her late teens or twenties with acute COVID-19.

This clone was recorded once. The J gene is TRBJ1-5, the V gene TRBV7-9, with 10 bases lining up with TRBD1. Per the germline V gene, CDR1 is SEHNR and CDR2 is FQNEAQ (reference sequence). This CDR3 comprises 14 residues. Trimming cost V 5 bases and J 5 bases; bases outside gene matches: 3. In nucleotides, the CDR3 is TGTGCCAGCAGCGGGGACAGGGGTTATCAGCCCCAGCATTTT. Protein product: CASSGDRGYQPQHF. The variable domain in full, with the rest retrieved from reference TRBV7-9 and TRBJ1-5, is DTGVSQNPRHKITKRGQNVTFRCDPISEHNRLYWYRQTLGQGPEFLTYFQNEAQLEKSRLLSDRFSAERPKGSFSTLEIQRTEQGDSAMYLCASSGDRGYQPQHFGDGTRLSIL.

This rearrangement joins TRBV12-3 or TRBV12-4 to TRBJ1-2; 7 bases match TRBD1. The V and J ends lost 3 bases and 4 bases, in that order; junction bases with no gene match: 2. There are 13 residues in the CDR3. CDR3 region: CASSFNRGYGYTF. CDR3 sequence (DNA): TGTGCCAGCAGTTTTAACAGGGGCTATGGCTACACCTTC.

This clone was found a few times. J is TRBJ2-2 and V is TRBV19, with a tentative D call TRBD1 (6 bases). V was cut by 8 bases and J by 4 bases, with 20 bases left in between. Per the germline V gene, CDR1 is LNHDA and CDR2 is SQIVND (reference sequence). CDR3 size: 16 residues. The CDR3 sequence is CASSEGYGQSTGELFF. CDR3 in DNA: TGTGCCAGTTCCGAGGGTTATGGACAGTCCACCGGGGAGCTGTTTTTT.

The V gene is TRBV6-5, the J gene TRBJ2-5, with 7 bases identical to TRBD1. The germline CDR1 and CDR2 sequences are MNHEY and SVGAGI. Trimming removed 4 bases from V and 5 bases from J; junction bases left unmatched: 7. CDR3 length: 14 amino acids. The CDR3 here is CASSSRQGEETQYF. CDR3 DNA: TGTGCCAGCAGTTCCCGACAGGGTGAGGAGACCCAGTACTTC.